The present entry profiles one T cell receptor (beta chain) with its context. In germline, CDR1 is SEHNR, CDR2 FQNEAQ (reference sequence). V shed 7 bases and J 5 bases; nucleotides not matched to a gene: 2. The CDR3 is 13 residues long. This entry is derived from a study of control samples from healthy donors and cancer patients. Profiling relied on immunoSEQ multiplex PCR, and the TCRdb table lists in-frame clones only, not all of them. This table has approximately 87,000 clones, over 85% appearing once. The V call is TRBV7-9, the J call TRBJ2-1; 10 bases agree with TRBD2. The sequence derives from a woman aged 40 to 49 with lung cancer. Sample: PBMCs. The CDR3 sequence is CASILAGDNEQFF. The DNA for the CDR3 is TGTGCCAGCATCCTAGCGGGGGACAATGAGCAGTTCTTC. The entire variable domain, with the rest obtained from reference TRBV7-9 and TRBJ2-1, is as follows: DTGVSQNPRHKITKRGQNVTFRCDPISEHNRLYWYRQTLGQGPEFLTYFQNEAQLEKSRLLSDRFSAERPKGSFSTLEIQRTEQGDSAMYLCASILAGDNEQFFGPGTRLTVL.